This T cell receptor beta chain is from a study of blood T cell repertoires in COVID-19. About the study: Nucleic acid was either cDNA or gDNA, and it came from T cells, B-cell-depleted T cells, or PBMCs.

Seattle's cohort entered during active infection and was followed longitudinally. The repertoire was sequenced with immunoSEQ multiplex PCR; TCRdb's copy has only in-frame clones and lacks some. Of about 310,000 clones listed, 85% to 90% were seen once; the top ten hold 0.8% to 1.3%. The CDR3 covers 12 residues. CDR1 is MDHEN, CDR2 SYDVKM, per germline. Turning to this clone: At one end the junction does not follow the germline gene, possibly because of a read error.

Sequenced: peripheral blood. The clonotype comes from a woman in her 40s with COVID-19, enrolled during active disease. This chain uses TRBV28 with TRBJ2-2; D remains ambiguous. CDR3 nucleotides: TGTGCCAGCAGTTCTTGGCCCCTTACACGCCTCTTT. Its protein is CASSSWPLTRLF.